Presented here are 25 T cell receptor beta chains from one specimen sequenced in a study of OX40 agonist ivuxolimab in advanced cancers. TCRdb's table, derived via immunoSEQ multiplex PCR, lists solely in-frame clones and lacks some. The table has some 52,000 clones, approximately 95% seen once. Sample: CD4+ or CD8+ T cells sorted from blood, taken in a trial of the OX40 agonist ivuxolimab. These receptors originate from an adult with an advanced solid tumor such as melanoma, head and neck, liver or kidney cancer.

J is TRBJ2-2 and V is TRBV11-2; tentatively, D is TRBD2 (6 bases). Deletions cut 4 bases from V and 8 bases from J, with 17 bases between. CDR3 length: 15 residues. Per the germline V gene, CDR1 is SGHAT and CDR2 is FQNNGV. The CDR3 DNA sequence: TGTGCCAGCAGCTCTCTCGGGGGTTCTAAGGGGGAGCTGTTTTTT. As protein: CASSSLGGSKGELFF.

A single count supports this clone. The rearrangement uses TRBV13 and TRBJ2-7; D is possibly TRBD1 (5 bases). The CDR3 loop spans 14 amino acids. CDR1 and CDR2 from the germline V gene are PRHDT and FYEKMQ (reference sequence). The V gene lost 1 base and the J gene lost 2 bases, with 9 bases spanning the gap. The CDR3: CASSLEGIPYEQYF. The DNA for the CDR3 is TGTGCCAGCAGCTTAGAGGGGATCCCCTACGAGCAGTACTTC.

V is TRBV7-9 and J is TRBJ1-4; D gene unclear. The CDR3 is 12 residues long. The germline gives CDR1 SEHNR, CDR2 FQNEAQ (reference sequence). V lost 3 bases to trimming and J lost 7 bases, with 6 bases between them. The CDR3 sequence is CASSLDFEKLFF. In nucleotides, the CDR3 is TGTGCCAGCAGCTTGGACTTTGAAAAACTGTTTTTT.

The chain is built from TRBV9 and TRBJ1-4; 7 bases agree with TRBD1. Trimming removed 4 bases from V and 0 bases from J; junction bases left unmatched: 12. Per the germline V gene, CDR1 is SGDLS and CDR2 is YYNGEE. The CDR3 loop spans 18 amino acids. The CDR3 spells CASSTAGGNIATNEKLFF. The DNA of the CDR3 is TGTGCCAGCAGCACCGCAGGGGGAAATATTGCAACTAATGAAAAACTGTTTTTT.

The gene calls are TRBV4-3 and TRBJ2-1; D is perhaps TRBD2 (6 bases). Trimming removed 0 bases from V and 7 bases from J, with 19 bases in between. The CDR3 length is 17 residues. From germline, CDR1 is LGHNA and CDR2 YSLEER. CDR3 bases: TGCGCCAGCAGCCAAGATCCCGGGGGAGAATCGCGAAATGAGCAGTTCTTC. Residues: CASSQDPGGESRNEQFF.

This sequence joins TRBV27 and TRBJ2-3, with 7 nucleotides matching TRBD1. Germline CDR1 MNHEY, CDR2 SMNVEV (reference sequence). V gave up 7 bases and J gave up 2 bases; unmatched junction bases: 6. The length of the CDR3 is 14 residues. In DNA, the CDR3 is TGTGCCAGCACTGGACAGGCGGCCACAGATACGCAGTATTTT. Protein: CASTGQAATDTQYF.

The chain joins TRBV6-5 to TRBJ1-4; D uncertain. Trimming left V 5 bases short and J 7 bases short, with 17 bases between. The CDR3 totals 15 residues. CDR1 is MNHEY, CDR2 SVGAGI, per germline. The CDR3 region has the DNA TGTGCCAGCAGTCGCCGGGGTGGGGATGGTGAAAAACTGTTTTTT. Protein: CASSRRGGDGEKLFF.

The chain joins TRBV9 to TRBJ2-6; D possibly matches TRBD1 or TRBD2 (6 bases each). Germline V lookup: CDR1 SGDLS, CDR2 YYNGEE. V was clipped by 4 bases and J by 0 bases, with 11 bases between them. The CDR3 extends over 16 amino acids. The CDR3 loop reads CASSIGGNSGANVLTF. The CDR3 nucleotides read TGTGCCAGCAGCATAGGGGGGAACTCTGGGGCCAACGTCCTGACTTTC.

V usage is TRBV7-6 and J usage is TRBJ1-1, with D perhaps TRBD1 (6 bases). Germline CDR1 SGHVS, CDR2 FNYEAQ. There are 16 residues in the CDR3. V gave up 3 bases and J gave up 1 base, with 15 bases separating them. The CDR3 DNA is TGTGCCAGCAGCTTGAGGAGGGGGGAAGGGAACACTGAAGCTTTCTTT. Protein product: CASSLRRGEGNTEAFF.

The chain uses TRBV7-9 and TRBJ2-5; D tentatively fits TRBD1 or TRBD2 (6 bases each). The CDR3 has 15 amino acids. CDR1 is SEHNR and CDR2 is FQNEAQ in the germline V gene (reference sequence). V was clipped by 5 bases and J by 4 bases, with 17 bases between them. The CDR3 nucleotides are TGTGCCAGCAGCCCTTTTGGGGGGCGAGGAGAGACCCAGTACTTC. Its translation is CASSPFGGRGETQYF.

V gene TRBV6-4 combines with J gene TRBJ1-5; 9 bases map to TRBD1. Per germline, CDR1 MRHNA and CDR2 SNTAGT. The length of the CDR3 is 18 residues. J lost 0 bases, V lost 5 bases, and 11 bases had no gene match. CDR3 DNA: TGTGCCAGCAGTACTCGACAGGGGGTGATCAATAGCAATCAGCCCCAGCATTTT. Encoded protein: CASSTRQGVINSNQPQHF.

V usage is TRBV19 and J usage is TRBJ1-5; D is uncertain. V was cut by 0 bases and J by 15 bases, with 18 bases left in between. The CDR3 length is 14 residues. Germline V CDR1 and CDR2: LNHDA, SQIVND (reference sequence). CDR3 residues: CASSIDGETRTGHF. For the CDR3, the DNA is TGTGCCAGTAGTATAGATGGGGAGACCCGAACGGGGCATTTT.

The chain is built from TRBV4-3 and TRBJ2-7, with D maybe TRBD2 (6 bases). Trimming pared 2 bases from V and 7 bases from J, leaving 12 bases between. Germline V CDR1 and CDR2: LGHNA, YSLEER. The CDR3 loop spans 13 amino acids. In nucleotides, the CDR3 is TGCGCCAGCAGCCAACCCCTAGGAGGGGAGCAGTACTTC. It yields the protein CASSQPLGGEQYF.

The rearrangement uses TRBV2 and TRBJ1-4; weak D call: TRBD1 (6 bases). V lost 11 bases and J lost 4, with 23 bases in between. The CDR3 has 16 residues. Germline V gene lookup returns CDR1 SNHLY and CDR2 FYNNEI. The CDR3 coding sequence is TGTGCCGGGCGGACAGTTGGGTTTTTGGGTAATGAAAAACTGTTTTTT. The encoded protein is CAGRTVGFLGNEKLFF.

This clone was seen once. The genes are TRBV5-8 and TRBJ2-7, with 8 bases that match TRBD1. Germline values: CDR1 SGHTS, CDR2 YDEGEE. The CDR3 is 17 amino acids. V lost 0 bases and J lost 1; bases outside the gene matches: 9. The CDR3 DNA sequence: TGTGCCAGCAGCTTGGGGGCCCCGACAGGGGTATCCTACGAGCAGTACTTC. This sequence encodes CASSLGAPTGVSYEQYF.

In DNA, the CDR3 is TGTGCCAGCAGTCACGGGAGGCTACCCTACGAGCAGTACTTC. This gives the protein CASSHGRLPYEQYF. The chain employs TRBV27 and TRBJ2-7; 7 positions match TRBD2. CDR1 and CDR2 from the germline V gene are MNHEY and SMNVEV (reference sequence). The CDR3 loop spans 14 amino acids. V lost 5 bases, J lost 2 bases, and 6 bases stayed unmatched.

CDR3: CAWSEEEDTEAFF. The CDR3 nucleotides are TGTGCCTGGAGTGAAGAAGAGGACACTGAAGCTTTCTTT. The chain uses TRBV30 and TRBJ1-1; D is unresolved. The length of the CDR3 is 13 residues. Per germline, CDR1 GTSNPN and CDR2 SVGIG (reference sequence). Trimming pared 1 base from V and 3 bases from J, leaving 9 bases between.

The chain joins TRBV4-3 to TRBJ2-7; no clear D. The germline CDR1 and CDR2 sequences are LGHNA and YSLEER. V lost 4 bases and J 6 bases, leaving 13 bases between the germline ends. The CDR3 runs 13 residues. The CDR3 sequence is CASSPGGLAEQYF. In nucleotides, the CDR3 is TGCGCCAGCAGCCCCGGTGGCTTGGCCGAGCAGTACTTC.

V usage is TRBV6-6 and J usage is TRBJ1-2; D remains unclear. V was pared by 5 bases and J by 1 base, with 11 bases between. CDR1 is MNHNY, CDR2 SVGAGI, per germline (reference sequence). The CDR3 has 14 amino acids. CDR3: CASSPLNINYGYTF. CDR3 DNA sequence: TGTGCCAGCAGTCCCCTGAACATTAACTATGGCTACACCTTC.

The chain recombines TRBV28 with TRBJ1-1, with unresolved D. CDR3 length: 14 residues. Germline V CDR1 and CDR2: MDHEN, SYDVKM. Trimming shortened V by 5 bases and J by 5 bases, and 15 bases separated the two germline ends. DNA for the CDR3: TGTGCCAGCAGTAAGTATCCCGGTGGGACTGAAGCTTTCTTT. Translation: CASSKYPGGTEAFF.

CDR3 bases: TGCGCCAGCAGCGAAAGCGGGGCCCTTTTTAACACCGGGGAGCTGTTTTTT. As protein: CASSESGALFNTGELFF. The chain uses TRBV4-1 and TRBJ2-2, with TRBD2 identical over 7 bases. In germline, CDR1 is MGHRA, CDR2 YSYEKL. Unmatched junction bases numbered 11, after V lost 5 bases and J lost 2 bases. The CDR3 is made up of 17 amino acids.

The rearrangement links TRBV13 to TRBJ2-3; perhaps TRBD2 as D (5 bases). Trimming left V 4 bases short and J 3 bases short, with 23 bases between. The germline gives CDR1 PRHDT, CDR2 FYEKMQ (reference sequence). The CDR3 runs 18 residues. The CDR3 is CASSSLQAEQVGTDTQYF. The CDR3 coding sequence is TGTGCCAGCAGCTCCCTTCAAGCGGAACAAGTCGGAACAGATACGCAGTATTTT.

The V call is TRBV13, the J call TRBJ2-5; D is possibly TRBD1 or TRBD2 (6 bases each). The germline V gene encodes CDR1 PRHDT and CDR2 FYEKMQ (reference sequence). CDR3 length equals 13 residues. V was shortened by 3 bases and J by 3 bases, with 8 bases between the two germline ends. The CDR3 DNA reads as TGTGCCAGCAGCTTCGGGGGCGAAGAGACCCAGTACTTC. This gives the protein CASSFGGEETQYF. Full variable domain (outside the CDR3, taken from reference TRBV13 and TRBJ2-5): AAGVIQSPRHLIKEKRETATLKCYPIPRHDTVYWYQQGPGQDPQFLISFYEKMQSDKGSIPDRFSAQQFSDYHSELNMSSLELGDSALYFCASSFGGEETQYFGPGTRLLVL.

This chain joins TRBV7-6 and TRBJ2-7; D possibly corresponds to TRBD2 (6 bases). The CDR3 is 14 residues long. Between the trimmed V and J ends, which lost 2 bases and 2 bases, there was a span of 10 bases. CDR1 SGHVS and CDR2 FNYEAQ come from the germline V gene. CDR3 coding DNA: TGTGCCAGCAGCTTACCGGGACTCCCCTACGAGCAGTACTTC. It yields the protein CASSLPGLPYEQYF.

The chain carries TRBV19 and TRBJ1-1; the D is unclear. V lost 7 bases and J 1 base, leaving 4 bases between the germline ends. Germline V gene sequence: CDR1 LNHDA, CDR2 SQIVND (reference sequence). This CDR3 is 11 amino acids long. The CDR3, as DNA: TGTGCCAGTACAGGGAACACTGAAGCTTTCTTT. Protein product: CASTGNTEAFF.